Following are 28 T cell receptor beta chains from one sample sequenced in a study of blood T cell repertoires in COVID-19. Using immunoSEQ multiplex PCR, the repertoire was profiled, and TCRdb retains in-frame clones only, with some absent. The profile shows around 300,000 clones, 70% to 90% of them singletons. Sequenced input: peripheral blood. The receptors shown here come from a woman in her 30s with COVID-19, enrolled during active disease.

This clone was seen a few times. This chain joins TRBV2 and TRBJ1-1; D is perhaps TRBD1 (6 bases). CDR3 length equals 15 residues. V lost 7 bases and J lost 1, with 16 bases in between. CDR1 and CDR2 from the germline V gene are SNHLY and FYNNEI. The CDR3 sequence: CASTGQLTANTEAFF. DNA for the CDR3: TGTGCCAGCACGGGACAACTTACAGCGAACACTGAAGCTTTCTTT.

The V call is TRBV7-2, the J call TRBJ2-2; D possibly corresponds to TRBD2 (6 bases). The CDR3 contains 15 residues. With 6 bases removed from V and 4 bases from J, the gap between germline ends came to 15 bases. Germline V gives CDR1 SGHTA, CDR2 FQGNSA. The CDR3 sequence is CASSPTSWGTGELFF. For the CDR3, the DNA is TGTGCCAGCAGTCCTACTAGCTGGGGCACCGGGGAGCTGTTTTTT.

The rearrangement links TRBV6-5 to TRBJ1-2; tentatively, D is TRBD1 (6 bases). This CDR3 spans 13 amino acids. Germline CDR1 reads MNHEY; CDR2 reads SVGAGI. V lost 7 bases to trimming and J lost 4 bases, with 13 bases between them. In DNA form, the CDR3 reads TGTGCCAGCATCCCAGGGGACGGCTATGGCTACACCTTC. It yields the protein CASIPGDGYGYTF.

For the CDR3, the DNA is TGTGCCAGTAGTATCCAACAGGGGATCTATGGCTACACCTTC. Translated: CASSIQQGIYGYTF. This chain links TRBV19 with TRBJ1-2; 7 nucleotides line up with TRBD1. The CDR3 extends over 14 amino acids. V was clipped by 3 bases and J by 4 bases; unmatched bases: 5. Germline-derived CDR1 and CDR2 are LNHDA and SQIVND (reference sequence).

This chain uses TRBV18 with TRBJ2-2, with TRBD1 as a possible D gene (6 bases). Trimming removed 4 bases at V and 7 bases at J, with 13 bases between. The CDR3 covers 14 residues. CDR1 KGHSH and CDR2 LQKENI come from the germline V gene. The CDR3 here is CASSLNQGSGELFF. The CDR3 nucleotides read TGTGCCAGCTCACTCAACCAGGGGAGCGGGGAGCTGTTTTTT.

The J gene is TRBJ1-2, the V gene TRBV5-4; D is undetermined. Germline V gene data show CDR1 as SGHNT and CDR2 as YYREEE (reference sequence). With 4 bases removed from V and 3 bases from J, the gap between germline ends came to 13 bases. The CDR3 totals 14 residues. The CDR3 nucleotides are TGTGCCAGCAGCCCCTACGGAGATTACTATGGCTACACCTTC. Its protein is CASSPYGDYYGYTF.

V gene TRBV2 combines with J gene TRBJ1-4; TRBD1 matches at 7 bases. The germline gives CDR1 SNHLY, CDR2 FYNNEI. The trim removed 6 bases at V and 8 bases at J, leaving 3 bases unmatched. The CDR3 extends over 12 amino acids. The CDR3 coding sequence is TGTGCCAGCAGACAGGGGACCGAAAAACTGTTTTTT. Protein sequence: CASRQGTEKLFF.

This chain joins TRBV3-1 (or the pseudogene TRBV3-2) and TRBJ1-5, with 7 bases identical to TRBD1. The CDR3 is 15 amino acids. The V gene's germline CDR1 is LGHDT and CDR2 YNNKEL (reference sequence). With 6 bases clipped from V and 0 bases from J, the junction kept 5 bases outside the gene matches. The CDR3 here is CASSEGQYSNQPQHF. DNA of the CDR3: TGTGCCAGCAGTGAGGGACAGTATAGCAATCAGCCCCAGCATTTT.

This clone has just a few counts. CDR3 sequence reads: CASSESRGSTGELFF. CDR3 sequence (DNA): TGTGCCAGCAGTGAATCCCGGGGAAGCACCGGGGAGCTGTTTTTT. The rearrangement links TRBV6-4 to TRBJ2-2, with a tentative D call TRBD2 (5 bases). Germline V gives CDR1 MRHNA, CDR2 SNTAGT. V lost 3 bases and J 4 bases, leaving 12 bases between the germline ends. This CDR3 contains 15 residues.

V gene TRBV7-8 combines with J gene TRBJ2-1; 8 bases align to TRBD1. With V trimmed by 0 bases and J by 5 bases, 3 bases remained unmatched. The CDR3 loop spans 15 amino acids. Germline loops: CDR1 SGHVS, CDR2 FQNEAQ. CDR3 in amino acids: CASSLAGQENNEQFF. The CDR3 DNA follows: TGTGCCAGCAGCTTAGCGGGACAGGAGAACAATGAGCAGTTCTTC.

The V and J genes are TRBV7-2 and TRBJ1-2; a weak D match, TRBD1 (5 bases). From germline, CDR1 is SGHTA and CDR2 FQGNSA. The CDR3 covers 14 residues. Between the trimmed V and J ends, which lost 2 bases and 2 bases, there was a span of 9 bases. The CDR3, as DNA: TGTGCCAGCAGCTTATACGACAGAAACTATGGCTACACCTTC. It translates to CASSLYDRNYGYTF.

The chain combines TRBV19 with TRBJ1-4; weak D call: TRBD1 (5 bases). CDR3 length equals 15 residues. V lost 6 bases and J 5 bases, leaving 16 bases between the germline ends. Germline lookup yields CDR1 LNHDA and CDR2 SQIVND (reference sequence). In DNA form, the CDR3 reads TGTGCCAGTAGCCCCCTCGGGGGTCGAAATGAAAAACTGTTTTTT. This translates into CASSPLGGRNEKLFF. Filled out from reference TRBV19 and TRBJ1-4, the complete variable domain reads DGGITQSPKYLFRKEGQNVTLSCEQNLNHDAMYWYRQDPGQGLRLIYYSQIVNDFQKGDIAEGYSVSREKKESFPLTVTSAQKNPTAFYLCASSPLGGRNEKLFFGSGTQLSVL.

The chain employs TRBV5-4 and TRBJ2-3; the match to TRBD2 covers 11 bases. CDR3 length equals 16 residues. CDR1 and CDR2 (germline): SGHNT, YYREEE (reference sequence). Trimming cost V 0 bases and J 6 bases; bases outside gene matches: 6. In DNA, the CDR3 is TGTGCCAGCAGCTTGGGTCTAGCGGGGGGCCAGGATACGCAGTATTTT. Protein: CASSLGLAGGQDTQYF.

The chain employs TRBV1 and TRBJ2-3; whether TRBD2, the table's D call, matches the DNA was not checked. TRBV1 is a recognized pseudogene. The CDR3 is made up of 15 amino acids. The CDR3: CTSSQIVGGTDTQYF. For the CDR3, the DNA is TGCACCAGCAGCCAAATTGTCGGGGGCACAGATACGCAGTATTTT.

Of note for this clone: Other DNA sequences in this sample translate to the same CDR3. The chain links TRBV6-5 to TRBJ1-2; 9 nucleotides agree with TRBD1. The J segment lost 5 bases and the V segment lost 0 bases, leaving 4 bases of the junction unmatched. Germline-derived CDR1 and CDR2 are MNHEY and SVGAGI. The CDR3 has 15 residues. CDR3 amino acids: CASSYSTGGGYGYTF. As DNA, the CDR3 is TGTGCCAGCAGTTACTCGACAGGGGGTGGTTATGGCTACACCTTC.

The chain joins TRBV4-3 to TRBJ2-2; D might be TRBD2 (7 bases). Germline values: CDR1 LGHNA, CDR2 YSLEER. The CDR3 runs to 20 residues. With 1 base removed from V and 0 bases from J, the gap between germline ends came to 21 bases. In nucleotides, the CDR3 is TGCGCCAGCAGCCAAGGTTTTGAGGGGGGGCTTCTTACGAACACCGGGGAGCTGTTTTTT. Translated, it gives CASSQGFEGGLLTNTGELFF.

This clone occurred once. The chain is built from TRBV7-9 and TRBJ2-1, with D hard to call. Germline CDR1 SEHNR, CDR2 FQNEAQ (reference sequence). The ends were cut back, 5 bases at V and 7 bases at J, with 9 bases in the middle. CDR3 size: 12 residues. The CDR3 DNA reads TGTGCCAGCAGCCCCAACGAGAATGAGCAGTTCTTC. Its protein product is CASSPNENEQFF. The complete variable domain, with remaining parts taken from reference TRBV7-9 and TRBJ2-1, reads DTGVSQNPRHKITKRGQNVTFRCDPISEHNRLYWYRQTLGQGPEFLTYFQNEAQLEKSRLLSDRFSAERPKGSFSTLEIQRTEQGDSAMYLCASSPNENEQFFGPGTRLTVL.

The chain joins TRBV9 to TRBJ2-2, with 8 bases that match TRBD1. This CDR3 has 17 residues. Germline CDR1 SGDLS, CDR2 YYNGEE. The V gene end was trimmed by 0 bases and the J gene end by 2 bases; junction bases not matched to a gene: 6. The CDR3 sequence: CASSVDMDRVNTGELFF. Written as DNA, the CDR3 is TGTGCCAGCAGCGTAGATATGGACAGGGTAAACACCGGGGAGCTGTTTTTT.

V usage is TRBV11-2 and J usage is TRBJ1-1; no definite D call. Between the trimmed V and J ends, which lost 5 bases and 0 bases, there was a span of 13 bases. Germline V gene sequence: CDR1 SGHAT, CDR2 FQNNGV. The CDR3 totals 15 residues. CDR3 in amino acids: CASSHGLILNTEAFF. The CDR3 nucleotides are TGTGCCAGCAGCCACGGACTAATCTTGAACACTGAAGCTTTCTTT.

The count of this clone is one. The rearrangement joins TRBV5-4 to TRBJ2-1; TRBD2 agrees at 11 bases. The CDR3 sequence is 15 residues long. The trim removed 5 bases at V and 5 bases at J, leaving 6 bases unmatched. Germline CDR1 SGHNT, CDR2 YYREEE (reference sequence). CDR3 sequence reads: CASRVAGGEHNEQFF. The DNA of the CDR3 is TGTGCCAGCAGGGTAGCGGGGGGGGAACACAATGAGCAGTTCTTC.

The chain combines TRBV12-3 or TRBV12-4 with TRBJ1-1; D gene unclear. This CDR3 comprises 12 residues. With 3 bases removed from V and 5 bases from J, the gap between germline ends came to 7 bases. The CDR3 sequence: CASSLTETEAFF. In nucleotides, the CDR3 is TGTGCCAGCAGTTTGACTGAAACTGAAGCTTTCTTT.

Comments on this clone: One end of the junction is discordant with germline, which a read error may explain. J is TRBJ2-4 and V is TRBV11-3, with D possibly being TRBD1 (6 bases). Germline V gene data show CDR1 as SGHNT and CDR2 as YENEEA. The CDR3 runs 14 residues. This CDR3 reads CASSLRWVSGQQHF. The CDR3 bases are TGTGCCAGCAGCTTACGATGGGTATCTGGACAGCAGCACTTC.

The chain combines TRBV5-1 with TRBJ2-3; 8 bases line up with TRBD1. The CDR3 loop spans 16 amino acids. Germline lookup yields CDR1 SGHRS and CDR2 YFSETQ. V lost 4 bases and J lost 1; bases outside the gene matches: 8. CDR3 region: CASSNRGDSRTDTQYF. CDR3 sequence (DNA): TGCGCCAGCAGCAACAGGGGGGACTCCCGCACAGATACGCAGTATTTT.

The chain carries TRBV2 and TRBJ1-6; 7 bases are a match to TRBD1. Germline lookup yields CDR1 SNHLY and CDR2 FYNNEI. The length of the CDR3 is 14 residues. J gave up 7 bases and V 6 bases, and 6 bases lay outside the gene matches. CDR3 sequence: CASRTGTENSPLHF. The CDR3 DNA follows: TGTGCCAGCAGGACCGGGACAGAAAATTCACCCCTCCACTTT.

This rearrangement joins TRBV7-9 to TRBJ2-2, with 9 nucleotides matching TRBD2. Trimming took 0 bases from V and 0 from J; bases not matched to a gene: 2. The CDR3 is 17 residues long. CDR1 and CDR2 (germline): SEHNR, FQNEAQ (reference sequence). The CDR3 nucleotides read TGTGCCAGCAGCTTAGCGGCTAGCGGGGCGAACACCGGGGAGCTGTTTTTT. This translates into CASSLAASGANTGELFF.

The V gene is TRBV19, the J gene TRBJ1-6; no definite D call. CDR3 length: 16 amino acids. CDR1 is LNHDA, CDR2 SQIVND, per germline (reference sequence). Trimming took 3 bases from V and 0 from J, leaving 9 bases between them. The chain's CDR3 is CASSIVKPSYNSPLHF. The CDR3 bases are TGTGCCAGTAGTATCGTCAAGCCCTCCTATAATTCACCCCTCCACTTT.

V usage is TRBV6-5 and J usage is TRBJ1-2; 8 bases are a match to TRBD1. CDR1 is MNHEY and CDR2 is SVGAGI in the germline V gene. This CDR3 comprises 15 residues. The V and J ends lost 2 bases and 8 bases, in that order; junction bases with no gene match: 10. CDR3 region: CASSYGQGFRRGYTF. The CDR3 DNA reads TGTGCCAGCAGTTACGGACAGGGCTTCCGTCGAGGCTACACCTTC.

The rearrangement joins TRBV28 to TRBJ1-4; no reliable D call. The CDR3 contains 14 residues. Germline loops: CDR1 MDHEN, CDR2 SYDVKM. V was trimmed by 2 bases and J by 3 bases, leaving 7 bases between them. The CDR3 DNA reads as TGTGCCAGCAGTTTAGTGGCAGCTAATGAAAAACTGTTTTTT. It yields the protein CASSLVAANEKLFF.